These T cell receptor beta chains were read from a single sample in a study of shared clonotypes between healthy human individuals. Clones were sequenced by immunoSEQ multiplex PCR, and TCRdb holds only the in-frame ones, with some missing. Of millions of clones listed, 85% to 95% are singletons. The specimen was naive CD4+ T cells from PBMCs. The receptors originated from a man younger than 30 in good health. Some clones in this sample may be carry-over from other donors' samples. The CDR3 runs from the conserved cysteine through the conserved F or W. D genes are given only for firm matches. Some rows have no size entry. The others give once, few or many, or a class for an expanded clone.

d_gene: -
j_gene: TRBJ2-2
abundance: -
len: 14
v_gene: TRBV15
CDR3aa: CATSRDPNTGELFF
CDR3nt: TGTGCCACCAGCAGAGACCCGAACACCGGGGAGCTGTTTTTT

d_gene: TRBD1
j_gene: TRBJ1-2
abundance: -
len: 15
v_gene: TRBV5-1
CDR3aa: CASSQITGAPLGYTF
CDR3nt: TGCGCCAGCAGCCAAATAACAGGGGCTCCCTTAGGCTACACCTTC

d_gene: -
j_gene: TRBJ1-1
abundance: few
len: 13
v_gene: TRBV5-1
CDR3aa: CASSAEGEKPSFF
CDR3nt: TGCGCCAGCAGTGCTGAGGGCGAAAAACCGTCTTTCTTT

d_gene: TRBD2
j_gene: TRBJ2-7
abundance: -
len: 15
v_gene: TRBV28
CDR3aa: CASSPPTGGSYEQYF
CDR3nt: TGTGCCAGCAGTCCCCCGACGGGAGGGTCCTACGAGCAGTACTTC

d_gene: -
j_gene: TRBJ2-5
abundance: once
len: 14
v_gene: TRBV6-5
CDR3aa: CASSYFGVQETQYF
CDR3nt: TGTGCCAGCAGTTACTTTGGAGTCCAAGAGACCCAGTACTTC

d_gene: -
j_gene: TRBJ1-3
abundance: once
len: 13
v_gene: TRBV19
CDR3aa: CASKKDSGNTIYF
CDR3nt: TGTGCCAGTAAGAAGGACTCTGGAAACACCATATATTTT

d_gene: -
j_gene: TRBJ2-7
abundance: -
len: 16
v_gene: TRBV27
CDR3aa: CASSLPDRAHPVKQYF
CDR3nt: TGTGCCAGCAGCCTACCGGACAGAGCTCACCCCGTGAAGCAGTACTTC

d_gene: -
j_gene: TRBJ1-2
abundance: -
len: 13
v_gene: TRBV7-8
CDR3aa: CASSLQGIYGYTF
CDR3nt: TGTGCCAGCAGCCTCCAGGGCATCTATGGCTACACCTTC

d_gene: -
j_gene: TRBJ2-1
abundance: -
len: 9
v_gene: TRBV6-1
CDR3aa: CAIREEQFF
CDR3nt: TGTGCCATCCGGGAGGAGCAGTTCTTC

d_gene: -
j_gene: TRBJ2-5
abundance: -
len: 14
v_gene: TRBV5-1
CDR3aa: CASSLAASQETQYF
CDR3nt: TGCGCCAGCAGCTTGGCAGCCTCACAAGAGACCCAGTACTTC

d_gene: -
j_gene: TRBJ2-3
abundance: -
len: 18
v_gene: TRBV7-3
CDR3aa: CASSPNPLGQGYTDTQYF
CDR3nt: TGTGCCAGCAGCCCAAACCCCCTCGGGCAGGGTTACACAGATACGCAGTATTTT

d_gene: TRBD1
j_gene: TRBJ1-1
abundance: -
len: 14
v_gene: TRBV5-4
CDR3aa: CASRTDRAPTEAFF
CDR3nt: TGTGCCAGCAGGACCGACAGGGCCCCCACTGAAGCTTTCTTT

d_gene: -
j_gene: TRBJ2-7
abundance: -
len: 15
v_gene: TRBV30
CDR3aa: CAWSQPGFPTYEQYF
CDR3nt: TGTGCCTGGAGCCAACCAGGGTTTCCTACCTACGAGCAGTACTTC

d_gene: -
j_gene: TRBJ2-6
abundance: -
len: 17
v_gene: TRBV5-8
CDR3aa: CASSFTPSSSGANVLTF
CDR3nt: TGTGCCAGCAGCTTCACACCTTCCTCCTCTGGGGCCAACGTCCTGACTTTC

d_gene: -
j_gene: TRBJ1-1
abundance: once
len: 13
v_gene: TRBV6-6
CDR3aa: CASSYGQNTEAFF
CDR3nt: TGTGCCAGCAGTTACGGACAGAACACTGAAGCTTTCTTT

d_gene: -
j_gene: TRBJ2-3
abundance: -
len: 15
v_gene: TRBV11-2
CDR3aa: CASSLWGVQTDTQYF
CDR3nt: TGTGCCAGCAGCCTGTGGGGAGTACAAACAGATACGCAGTATTTT

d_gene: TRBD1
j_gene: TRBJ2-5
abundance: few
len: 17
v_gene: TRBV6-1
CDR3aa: CASSAQGPGSWAETQYF
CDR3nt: TGTGCCAGCAGTGCACAGGGGCCTGGCTCATGGGCAGAGACCCAGTACTTC

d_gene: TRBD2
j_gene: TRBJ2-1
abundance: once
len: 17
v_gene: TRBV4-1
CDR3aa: CASSQEMTSGRAYEQFF
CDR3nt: TGCGCCAGCAGCCAAGAAATGACTAGCGGGAGGGCGTATGAGCAGTTCTTC

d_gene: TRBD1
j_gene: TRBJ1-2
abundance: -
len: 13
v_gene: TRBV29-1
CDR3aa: CSGRQGGDYGYTF
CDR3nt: TGCAGCGGCCGACAGGGGGGAGACTATGGCTACACCTTC

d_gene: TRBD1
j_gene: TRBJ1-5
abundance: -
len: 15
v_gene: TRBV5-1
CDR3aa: CASSSGTVDNQPQHF
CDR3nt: TGCGCCAGCAGCTCCGGGACAGTGGACAATCAGCCCCAGCATTTT

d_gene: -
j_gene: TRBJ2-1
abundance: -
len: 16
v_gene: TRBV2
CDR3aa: CASSGRQASSYNEQFF
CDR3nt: TGTGCCAGCAGTGGGAGACAGGCGAGCTCCTACAATGAGCAGTTCTTC

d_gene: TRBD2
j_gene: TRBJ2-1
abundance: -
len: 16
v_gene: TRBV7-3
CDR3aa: CASSLRVASGINEQFF
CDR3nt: TGTGCCAGCAGCTTAAGGGTGGCTAGCGGGATCAATGAGCAGTTCTTC

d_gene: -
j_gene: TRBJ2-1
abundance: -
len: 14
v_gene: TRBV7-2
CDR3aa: CASSSPGVAREQFF
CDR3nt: TGTGCCAGCAGCTCCCCCGGGGTAGCGCGCGAGCAGTTCTTC

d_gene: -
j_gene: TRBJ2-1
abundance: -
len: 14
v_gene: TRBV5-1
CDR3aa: CASSLSISALFSFF
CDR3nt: TGCGCCAGCAGCTTGTCGATTAGCGCTTTATTTTCGTTCTTC

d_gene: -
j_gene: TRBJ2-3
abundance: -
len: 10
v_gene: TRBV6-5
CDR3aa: CATEADTQYF
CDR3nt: TGTGCCACCGAGGCAGATACGCAGTATTTT

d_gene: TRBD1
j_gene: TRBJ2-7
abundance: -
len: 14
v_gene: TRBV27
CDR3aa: CASSTGQGTDEQYF
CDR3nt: TGTGCCAGCAGTACGGGACAGGGGACCGACGAGCAGTACTTC

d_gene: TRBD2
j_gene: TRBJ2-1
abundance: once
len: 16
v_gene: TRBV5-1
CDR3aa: CASRGLAGVGEGREFF
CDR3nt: TGCGCCAGCAGAGGACTAGCGGGAGTCGGCGAGGGGAGGGAGTTCTTC